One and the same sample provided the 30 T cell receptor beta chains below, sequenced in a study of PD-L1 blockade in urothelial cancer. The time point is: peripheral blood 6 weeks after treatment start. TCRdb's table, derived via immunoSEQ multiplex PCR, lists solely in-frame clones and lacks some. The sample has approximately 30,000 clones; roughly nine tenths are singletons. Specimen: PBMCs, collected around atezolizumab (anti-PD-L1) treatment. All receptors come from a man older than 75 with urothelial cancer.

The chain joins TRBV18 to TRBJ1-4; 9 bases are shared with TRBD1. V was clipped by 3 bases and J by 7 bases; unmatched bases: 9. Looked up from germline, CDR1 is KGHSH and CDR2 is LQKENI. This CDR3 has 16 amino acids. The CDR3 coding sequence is TGTGCCAGCTCACCTCAGAACACAGGGGGCGGTGAAAAACTGTTTTTT. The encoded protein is CASSPQNTGGGEKLFF.

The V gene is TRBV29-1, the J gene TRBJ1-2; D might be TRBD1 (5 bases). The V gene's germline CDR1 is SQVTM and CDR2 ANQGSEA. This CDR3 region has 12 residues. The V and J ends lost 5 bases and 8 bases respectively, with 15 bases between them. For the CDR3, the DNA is TGCAGCGTTTTAACAGGTACTGACGGCTACACCTTC. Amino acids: CSVLTGTDGYTF.

The CDR3 is CASIATSGRPYEQYF. For the CDR3, the DNA is TGTGCCAGCATCGCGACTAGCGGGAGACCCTACGAGCAGTACTTC. The V call is TRBV2, the J call TRBJ2-7; 12 nucleotides align to TRBD2. The V gene's germline CDR1 is SNHLY and CDR2 FYNNEI. The CDR3 length is 15 residues. With V trimmed by 7 bases and J by 2 bases, 6 bases remained unmatched.

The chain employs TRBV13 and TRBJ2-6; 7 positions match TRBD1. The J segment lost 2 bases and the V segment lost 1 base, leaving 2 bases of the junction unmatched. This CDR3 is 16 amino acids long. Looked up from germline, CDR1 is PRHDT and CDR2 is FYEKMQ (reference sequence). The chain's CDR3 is CASSLVGGTGANVLTF. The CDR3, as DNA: TGTGCCAGCAGCTTAGTAGGGGGCACTGGGGCCAACGTCCTGACTTTC.

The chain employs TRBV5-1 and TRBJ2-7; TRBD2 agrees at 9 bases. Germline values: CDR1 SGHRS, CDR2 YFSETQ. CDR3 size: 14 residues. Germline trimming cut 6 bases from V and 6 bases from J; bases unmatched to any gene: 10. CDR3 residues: CASNPGGAGGEQYF. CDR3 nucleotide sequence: TGCGCCAGCAACCCCGGTGGAGCGGGAGGCGAGCAGTACTTC.

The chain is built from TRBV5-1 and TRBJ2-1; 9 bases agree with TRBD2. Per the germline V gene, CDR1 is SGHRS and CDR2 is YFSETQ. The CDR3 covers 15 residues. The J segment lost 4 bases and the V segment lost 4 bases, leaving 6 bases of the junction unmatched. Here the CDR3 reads CASSLPSGNYNEQFF. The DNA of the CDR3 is TGCGCCAGCAGCCTCCCTAGCGGGAATTACAATGAGCAGTTCTTC.

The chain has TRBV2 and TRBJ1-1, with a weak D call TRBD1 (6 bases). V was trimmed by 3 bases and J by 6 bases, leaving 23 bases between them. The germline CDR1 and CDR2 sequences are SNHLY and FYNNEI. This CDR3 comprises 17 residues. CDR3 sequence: CASSEGGHWKRRAEAFF. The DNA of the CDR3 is TGTGCCAGCAGTGAGGGGGGGCATTGGAAACGCCGGGCTGAAGCTTTCTTT.

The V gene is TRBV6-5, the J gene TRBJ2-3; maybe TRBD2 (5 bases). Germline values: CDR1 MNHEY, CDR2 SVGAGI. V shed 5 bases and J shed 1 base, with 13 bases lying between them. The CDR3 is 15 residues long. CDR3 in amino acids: CASSTPSGGTDTQYF. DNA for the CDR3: TGTGCCAGCAGTACGCCCAGCGGAGGCACAGATACGCAGTATTTT.

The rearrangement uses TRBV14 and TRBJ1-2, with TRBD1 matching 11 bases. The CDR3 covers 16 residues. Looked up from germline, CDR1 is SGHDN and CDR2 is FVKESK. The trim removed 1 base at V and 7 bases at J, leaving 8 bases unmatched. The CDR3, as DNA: TGTGCCAGCAGCCAAGTCCCCGGACAGGGGGCGGGTGGCTACACCTTC. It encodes CASSQVPGQGAGGYTF. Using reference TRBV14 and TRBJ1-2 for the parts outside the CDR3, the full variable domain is EAGVTQFPSHSVIEKGQTVTLRCDPISGHDNLYWYRRVMGKEIKFLLHFVKESKQDESGMPNNRFLAERTGGTYSTLKVQPAELEDSGVYFCASSQVPGQGAGGYTFGSGTRLTVV.

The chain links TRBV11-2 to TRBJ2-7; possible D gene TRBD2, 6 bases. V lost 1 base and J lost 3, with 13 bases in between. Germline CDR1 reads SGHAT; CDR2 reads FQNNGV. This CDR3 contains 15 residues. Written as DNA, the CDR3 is TGTGCCAGCAGCTTAGGTTCGGGACTCCGCTACGAGCAGTACTTC. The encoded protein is CASSLGSGLRYEQYF.

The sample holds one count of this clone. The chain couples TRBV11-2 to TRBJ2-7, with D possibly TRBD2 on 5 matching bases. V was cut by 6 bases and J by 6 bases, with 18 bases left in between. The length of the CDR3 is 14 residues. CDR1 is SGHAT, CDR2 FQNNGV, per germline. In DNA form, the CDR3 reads TGTGCCAGCAGTACCTCCGGGGTGTTCATCGAGCAGTACTTC. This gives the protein CASSTSGVFIEQYF.

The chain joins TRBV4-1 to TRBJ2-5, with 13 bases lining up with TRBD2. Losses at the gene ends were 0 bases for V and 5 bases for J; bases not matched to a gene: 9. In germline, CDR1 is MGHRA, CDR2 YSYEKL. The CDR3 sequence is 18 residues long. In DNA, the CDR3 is TGCGCCAGCAGCCAAGAGTTACGGACTAGCGGGAGAGGGGAGACCCAGTACTTC. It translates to CASSQELRTSGRGETQYF.

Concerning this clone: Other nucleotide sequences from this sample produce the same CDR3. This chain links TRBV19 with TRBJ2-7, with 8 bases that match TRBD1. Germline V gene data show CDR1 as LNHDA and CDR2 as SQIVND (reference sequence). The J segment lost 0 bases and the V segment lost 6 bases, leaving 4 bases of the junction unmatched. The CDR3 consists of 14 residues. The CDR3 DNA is TGTGCCAGTAGCCGGGGACAGGTCTCCTACGAGCAGTACTTC. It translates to CASSRGQVSYEQYF.

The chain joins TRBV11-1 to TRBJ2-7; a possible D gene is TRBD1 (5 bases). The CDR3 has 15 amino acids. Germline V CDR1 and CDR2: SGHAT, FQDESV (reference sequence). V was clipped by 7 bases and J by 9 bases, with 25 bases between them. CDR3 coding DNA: TGTGCCAGCACCCCCTGGAGCAGCCAGGGTAGCCGGCAGTACTTC. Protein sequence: CASTPWSSQGSRQYF.

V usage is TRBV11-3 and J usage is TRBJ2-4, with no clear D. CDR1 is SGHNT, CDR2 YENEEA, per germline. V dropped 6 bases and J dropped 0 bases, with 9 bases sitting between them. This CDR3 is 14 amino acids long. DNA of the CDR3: TGTGCCAGCAGGCGGAGTCTAGCCAAAAACATTCAGTACTTC. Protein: CASRRSLAKNIQYF.

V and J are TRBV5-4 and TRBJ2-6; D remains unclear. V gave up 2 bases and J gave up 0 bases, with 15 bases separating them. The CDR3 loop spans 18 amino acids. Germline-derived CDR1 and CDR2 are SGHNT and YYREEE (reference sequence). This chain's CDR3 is CASSLGRASFSGANVLTF. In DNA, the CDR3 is TGTGCCAGCAGCTTAGGTCGAGCGAGTTTCTCTGGGGCCAACGTCCTGACTTTC.

The CDR3 here is CASIGQGNTEAFF. The DNA for the CDR3 is TGTGCCAGTATAGGGCAGGGGAACACTGAAGCTTTCTTT. The chain links TRBV19 to TRBJ1-1, with D maybe TRBD1 (5 bases). The V gene's germline CDR1 is LNHDA and CDR2 SQIVND (reference sequence). With 7 bases removed from V and 1 base from J, the gap between germline ends came to 10 bases. This CDR3 region has 13 residues.

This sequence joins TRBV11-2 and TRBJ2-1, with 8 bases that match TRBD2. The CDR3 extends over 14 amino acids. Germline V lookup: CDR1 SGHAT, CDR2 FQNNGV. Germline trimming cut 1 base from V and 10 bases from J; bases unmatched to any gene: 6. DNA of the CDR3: TGTGCCAGCAGCTTAGCTACGGGAGGGCAAGAGCAGTTCTTC. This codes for CASSLATGGQEQFF.

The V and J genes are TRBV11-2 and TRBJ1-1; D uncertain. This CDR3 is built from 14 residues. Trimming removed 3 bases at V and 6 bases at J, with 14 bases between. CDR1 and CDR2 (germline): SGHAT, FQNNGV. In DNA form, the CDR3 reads TGTGCCAGCAGCTTGCCCGGAGGCAGTGCTGAAGCTTTCTTT. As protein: CASSLPGGSAEAFF.

The CDR3 DNA is TGTGCCAGCAGTGAGACAGGGCGGAGTGGCTACACCTTC. Its protein product is CASSETGRSGYTF. This rearrangement joins TRBV6-1 to TRBJ1-2; 7 bases fit TRBD1. This CDR3 has 13 residues. The ends lost 3 bases at V and 7 bases at J; junction bases unmatched: 5. CDR1 and CDR2 (germline): MNHNS, SASEGT.

The CDR3 sequence: CASSPRLAGGAEQYF. Here the CDR3 DNA reads TGTGCCAGCAGCCCCCGACTAGCGGGAGGCGCCGAGCAGTACTTC. The chain combines TRBV7-9 with TRBJ2-7; 13 positions agree with TRBD2. Germline V lookup: CDR1 SEHNR, CDR2 FQNEAQ (reference sequence). The junction had 7 bases not matched to a gene; V was cut back by 5 bases and J by 6 bases. The CDR3 length is 15 residues.

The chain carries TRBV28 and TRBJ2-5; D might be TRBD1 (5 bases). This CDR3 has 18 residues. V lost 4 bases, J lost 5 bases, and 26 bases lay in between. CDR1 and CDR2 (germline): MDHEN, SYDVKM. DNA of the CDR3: TGTGCCAGCAGTTCACTTAGGGGCTACAAGGACGACATGGAGACCCAGTACTTC. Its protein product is CASSSLRGYKDDMETQYF. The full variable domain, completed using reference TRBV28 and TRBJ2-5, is DVKVTQSSRYLVKRTGEKVFLECVQDMDHENMFWYRQDPGLGLRLIYFSYDVKMKEKGDIPEGYSVSREKKERFSLILESASTNQTSMYLCASSSLRGYKDDMETQYFGPGTRLLVL.

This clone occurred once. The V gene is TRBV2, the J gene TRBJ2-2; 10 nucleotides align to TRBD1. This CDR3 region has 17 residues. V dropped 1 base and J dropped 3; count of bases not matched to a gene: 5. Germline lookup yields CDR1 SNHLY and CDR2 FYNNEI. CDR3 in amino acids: CASSEGGQGPYTGELFF. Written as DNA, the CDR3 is TGTGCCAGCAGTGAAGGGGGACAGGGGCCCTACACCGGGGAGCTGTTTTTT. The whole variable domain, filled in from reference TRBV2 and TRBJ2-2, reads EPEVTQTPSHQVTQMGQEVILRCVPISNHLYFYWYRQILGQKVEFLVSFYNNEISEKSEIFDDQFSVERPDGSNFTLKIRSTKLEDSAMYFCASSEGGQGPYTGELFFGEGSRLTVL.

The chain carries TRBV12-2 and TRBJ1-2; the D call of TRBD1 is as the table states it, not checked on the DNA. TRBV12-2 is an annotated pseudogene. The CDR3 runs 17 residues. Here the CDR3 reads CASRLAAPEQGGAGYTF. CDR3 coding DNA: TGTGCAAGTCGCTTAGCGGCCCCTGAGCAGGGGGGCGCTGGCTACACCTTC.

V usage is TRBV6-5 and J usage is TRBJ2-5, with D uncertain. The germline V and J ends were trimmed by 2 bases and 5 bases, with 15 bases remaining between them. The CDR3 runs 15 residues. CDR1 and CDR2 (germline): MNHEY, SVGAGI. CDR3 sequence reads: CASSYQPSMGETQYF. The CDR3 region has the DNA TGTGCCAGCAGTTACCAGCCTAGTATGGGTGAGACCCAGTACTTC.

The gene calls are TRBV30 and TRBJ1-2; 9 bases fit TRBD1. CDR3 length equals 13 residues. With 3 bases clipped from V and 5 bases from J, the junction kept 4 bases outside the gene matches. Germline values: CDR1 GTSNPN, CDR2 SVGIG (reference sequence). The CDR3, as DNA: TGTGCCTGGAGCGCAGGGACAGGGTATGGCTACACCTTC. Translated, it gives CAWSAGTGYGYTF.

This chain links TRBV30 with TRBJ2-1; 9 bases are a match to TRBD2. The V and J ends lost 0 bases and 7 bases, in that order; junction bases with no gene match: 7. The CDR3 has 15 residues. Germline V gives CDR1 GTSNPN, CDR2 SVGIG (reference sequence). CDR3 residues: CAWSVASGKVNEQFF. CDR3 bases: TGTGCCTGGAGTGTGGCTAGCGGGAAGGTGAATGAGCAGTTCTTC.

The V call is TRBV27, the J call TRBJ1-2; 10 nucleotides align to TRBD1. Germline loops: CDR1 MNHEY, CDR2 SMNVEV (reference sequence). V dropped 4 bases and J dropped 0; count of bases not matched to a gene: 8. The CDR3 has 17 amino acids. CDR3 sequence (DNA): TGTGCCAGCAGTTCGTTGACAGGGGGCTTATCTAACTATGGCTACACCTTC. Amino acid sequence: CASSSLTGGLSNYGYTF.

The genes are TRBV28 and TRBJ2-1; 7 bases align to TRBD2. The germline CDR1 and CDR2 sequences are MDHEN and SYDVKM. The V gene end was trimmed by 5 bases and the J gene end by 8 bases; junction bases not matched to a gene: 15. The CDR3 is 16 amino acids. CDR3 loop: CASSPMGTKVIDEQFF. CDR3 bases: TGTGCCAGCAGTCCCATGGGGACTAAGGTGATAGATGAGCAGTTCTTC.

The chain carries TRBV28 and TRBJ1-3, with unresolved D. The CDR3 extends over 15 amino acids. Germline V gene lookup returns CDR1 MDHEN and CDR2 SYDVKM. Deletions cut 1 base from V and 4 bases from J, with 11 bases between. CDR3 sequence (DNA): TGTGCCAGCAGTTTATCGGGGTTAGGGGGAAACACCATATATTTT. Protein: CASSLSGLGGNTIYF.